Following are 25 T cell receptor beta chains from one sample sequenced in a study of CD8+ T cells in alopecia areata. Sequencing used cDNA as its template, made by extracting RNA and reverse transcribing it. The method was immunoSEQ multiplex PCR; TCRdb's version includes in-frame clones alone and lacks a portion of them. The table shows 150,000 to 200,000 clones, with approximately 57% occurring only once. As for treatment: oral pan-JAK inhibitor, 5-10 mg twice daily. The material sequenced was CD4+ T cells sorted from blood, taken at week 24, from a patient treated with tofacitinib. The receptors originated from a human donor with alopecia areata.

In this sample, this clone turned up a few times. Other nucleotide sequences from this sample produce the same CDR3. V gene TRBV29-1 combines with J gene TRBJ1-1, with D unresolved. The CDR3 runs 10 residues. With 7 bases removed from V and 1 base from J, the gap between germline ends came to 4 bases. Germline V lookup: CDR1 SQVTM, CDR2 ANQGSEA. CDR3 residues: CSARNTEAFF. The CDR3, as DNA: TGCAGCGCAAGGAACACTGAAGCTTTCTTT.

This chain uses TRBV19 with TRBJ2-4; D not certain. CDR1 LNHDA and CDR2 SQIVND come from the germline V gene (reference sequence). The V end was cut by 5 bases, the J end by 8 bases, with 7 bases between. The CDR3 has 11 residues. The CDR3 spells CASSSLDIQYF. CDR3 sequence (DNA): TGTGCCAGTAGTTCTCTAGACATTCAGTACTTC.

CDR3 sequence reads: CSAAGLSNGYTF. CDR3 sequence (DNA): TGCAGCGCCGCCGGTCTAAGCAACGGCTACACCTTC. The J gene is TRBJ1-2, the V gene TRBV29-1; no clear D. Germline-derived CDR1 and CDR2 are SQVTM and ANQGSEA. The CDR3 runs 12 residues. V lost 7 bases, J lost 8 bases, and 17 bases lay in between.

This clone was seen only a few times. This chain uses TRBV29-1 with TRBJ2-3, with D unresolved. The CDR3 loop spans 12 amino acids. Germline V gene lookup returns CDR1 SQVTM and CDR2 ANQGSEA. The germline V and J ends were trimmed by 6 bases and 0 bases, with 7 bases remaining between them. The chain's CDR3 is CSVGGSTDTQYF. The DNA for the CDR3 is TGCAGCGTGGGCGGCAGCACAGATACGCAGTATTTT.

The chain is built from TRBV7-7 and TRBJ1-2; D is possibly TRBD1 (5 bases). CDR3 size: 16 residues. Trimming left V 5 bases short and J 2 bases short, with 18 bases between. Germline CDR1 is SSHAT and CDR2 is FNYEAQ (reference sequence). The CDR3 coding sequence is TGTGCCAGCAGCGTATCTCCGGGACTCCGGAACTATGGCTACACCTTC. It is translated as CASSVSPGLRNYGYTF.

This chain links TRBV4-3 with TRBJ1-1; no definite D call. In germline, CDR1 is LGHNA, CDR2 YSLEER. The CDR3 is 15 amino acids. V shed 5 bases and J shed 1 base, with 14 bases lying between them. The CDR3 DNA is TGCGCCAGCAGCTATCTCTGGACGGGGAACACTGAAGCTTTCTTT. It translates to CASSYLWTGNTEAFF.

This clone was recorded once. The CDR3 DNA is TGTGCCAGCAGCCCCCGTAGGGGTCAGCCCCAGCATTTT. Translation gives CASSPRRGQPQHF. The gene calls are TRBV7-2 and TRBJ1-5, with D possibly matching TRBD1 (5 bases). Germline V gene data show CDR1 as SGHTA and CDR2 as FQGNSA. Trimming stripped 5 bases from V and 6 bases from J, with 11 bases between. CDR3 length: 13 residues.

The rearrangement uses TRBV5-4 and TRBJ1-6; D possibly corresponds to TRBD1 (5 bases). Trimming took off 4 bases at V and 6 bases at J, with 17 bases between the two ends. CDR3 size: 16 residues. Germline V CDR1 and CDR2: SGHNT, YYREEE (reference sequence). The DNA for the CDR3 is TGTGCCAGCAGCATACTGACCAGGGACGTTAATTCACCCCTCCACTTT. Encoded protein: CASSILTRDVNSPLHF.

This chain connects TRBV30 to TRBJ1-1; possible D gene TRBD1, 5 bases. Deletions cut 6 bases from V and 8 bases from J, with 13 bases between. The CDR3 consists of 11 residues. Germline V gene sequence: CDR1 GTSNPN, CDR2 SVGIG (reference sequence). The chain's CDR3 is CACASTVEAFF. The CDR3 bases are TGTGCCTGTGCTTCGACAGTAGAAGCTTTCTTT.

As DNA, the CDR3 is TGTGCCAGCAGCATGGGGAACGAGCAGTACTTC. As protein: CASSMGNEQYF. The chain recombines TRBV5-6 with TRBJ2-7; D gene unclear. The CDR3 is 11 amino acids. The germline CDR1 and CDR2 sequences are SGHDT and YYEEEE. The ends were cut back, 4 bases at V and 5 bases at J, with 7 bases in the middle.

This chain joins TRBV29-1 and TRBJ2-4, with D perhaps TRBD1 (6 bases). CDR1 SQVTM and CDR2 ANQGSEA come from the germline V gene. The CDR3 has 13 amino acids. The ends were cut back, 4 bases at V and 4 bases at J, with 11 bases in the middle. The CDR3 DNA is TGCAGCGTTGTGCTGGGGGCAAAAAACATTCAGTACTTC. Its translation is CSVVLGAKNIQYF.

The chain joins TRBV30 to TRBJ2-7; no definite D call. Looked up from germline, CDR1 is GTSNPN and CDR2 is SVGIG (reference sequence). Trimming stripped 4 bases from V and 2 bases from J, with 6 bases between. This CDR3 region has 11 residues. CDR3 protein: CAWKEAYEQYF. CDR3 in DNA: TGTGCCTGGAAAGAAGCCTACGAGCAGTACTTC.

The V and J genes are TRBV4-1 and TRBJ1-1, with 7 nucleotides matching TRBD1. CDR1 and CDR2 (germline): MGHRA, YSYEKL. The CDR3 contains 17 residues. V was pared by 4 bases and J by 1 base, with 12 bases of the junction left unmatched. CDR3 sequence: CASSPLINRGPNTEAFF. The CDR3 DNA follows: TGCGCCAGCAGCCCCCTCATAAACAGGGGTCCGAACACTGAAGCTTTCTTT.

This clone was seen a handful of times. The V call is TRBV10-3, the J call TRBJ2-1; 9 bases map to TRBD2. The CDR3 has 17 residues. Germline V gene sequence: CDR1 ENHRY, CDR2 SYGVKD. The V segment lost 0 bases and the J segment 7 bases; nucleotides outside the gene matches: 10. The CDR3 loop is CAISESVGGGAVNEQFF. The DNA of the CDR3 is TGTGCCATCAGTGAGTCTGTCGGCGGGGGGGCTGTGAATGAGCAGTTCTTC.

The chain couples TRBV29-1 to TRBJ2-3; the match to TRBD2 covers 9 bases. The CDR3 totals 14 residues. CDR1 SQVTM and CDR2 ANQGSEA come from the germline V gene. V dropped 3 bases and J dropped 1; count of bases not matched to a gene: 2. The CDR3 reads CSVEASGGTDTQYF. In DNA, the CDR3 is TGCAGCGTTGAGGCTAGCGGGGGCACAGATACGCAGTATTTT.

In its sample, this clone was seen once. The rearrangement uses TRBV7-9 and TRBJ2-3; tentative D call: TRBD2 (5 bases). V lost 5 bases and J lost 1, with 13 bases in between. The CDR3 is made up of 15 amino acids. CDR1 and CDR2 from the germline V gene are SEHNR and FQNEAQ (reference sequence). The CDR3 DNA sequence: TGTGCCAGCAGCAGAGGGCAGGCCCGCACAGATACGCAGTATTTT. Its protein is CASSRGQARTDTQYF.

The CDR3 loop is CASSRPNQPQHF. The CDR3, as DNA: TGTGCCAGCAGCCGCCCAAATCAGCCCCAGCATTTT. The V call is TRBV7-2, the J call TRBJ1-5; D is uncertain. CDR3 length: 12 amino acids. CDR1 SGHTA and CDR2 FQGNSA come from the germline V gene. Trimming cost V 5 bases and J 4 bases, with 6 bases left between them.

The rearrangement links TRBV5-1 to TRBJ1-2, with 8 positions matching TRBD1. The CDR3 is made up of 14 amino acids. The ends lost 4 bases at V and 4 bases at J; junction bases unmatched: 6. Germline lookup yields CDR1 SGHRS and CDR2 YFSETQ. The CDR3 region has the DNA TGCGCCAGCAGCCAAAGGACAGGGAGCTATGGCTACACCTTC. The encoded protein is CASSQRTGSYGYTF.

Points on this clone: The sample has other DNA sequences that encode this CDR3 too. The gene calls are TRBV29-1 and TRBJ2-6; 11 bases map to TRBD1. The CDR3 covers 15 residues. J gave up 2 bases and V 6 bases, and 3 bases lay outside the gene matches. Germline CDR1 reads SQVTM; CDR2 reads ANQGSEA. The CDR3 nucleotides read TGCAGCGTCGGGACAGGGGGGACTGGGGCCAACGTCCTGACTTTC. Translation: CSVGTGGTGANVLTF.

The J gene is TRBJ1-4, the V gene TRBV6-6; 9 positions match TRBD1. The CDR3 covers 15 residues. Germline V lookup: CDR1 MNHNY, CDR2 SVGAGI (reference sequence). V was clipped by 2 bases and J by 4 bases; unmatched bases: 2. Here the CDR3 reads CASSYPGQGNEKLFF. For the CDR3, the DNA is TGTGCCAGCAGTTACCCGGGACAGGGTAATGAAAAACTGTTTTTT.

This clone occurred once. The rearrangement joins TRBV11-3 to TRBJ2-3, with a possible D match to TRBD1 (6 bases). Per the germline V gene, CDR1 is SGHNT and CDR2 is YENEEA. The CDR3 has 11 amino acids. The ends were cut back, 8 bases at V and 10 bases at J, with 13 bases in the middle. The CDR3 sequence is CASGVQGAQYF. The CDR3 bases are TGTGCCAGCGGAGTACAGGGTGCGCAGTATTTT.

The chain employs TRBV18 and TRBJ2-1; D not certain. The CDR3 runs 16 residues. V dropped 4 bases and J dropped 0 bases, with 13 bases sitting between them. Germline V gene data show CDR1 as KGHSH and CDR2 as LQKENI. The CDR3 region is CASSLLHVSSYNEQFF. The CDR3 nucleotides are TGTGCCAGCTCACTCCTACATGTGAGCTCCTACAATGAGCAGTTCTTC. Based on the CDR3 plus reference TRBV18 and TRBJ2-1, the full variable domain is NAGVMQNPRHLVRRRGQEARLRCSPMKGHSHVYWYRQLPEEGLKFMVYLQKENIIDESGMPKERFSAEFPKEGPSILRIQQVVRGDSAAYFCASSLLHVSSYNEQFFGPGTRLTVL.

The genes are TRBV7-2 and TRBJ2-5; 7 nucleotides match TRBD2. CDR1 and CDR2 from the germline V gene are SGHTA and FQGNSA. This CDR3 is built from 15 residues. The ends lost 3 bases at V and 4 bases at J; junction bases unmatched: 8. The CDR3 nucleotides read TGTGCCAGCAGCTTCCGGTTCGGGGAGGGAGAGACCCAGTACTTC. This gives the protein CASSFRFGEGETQYF.

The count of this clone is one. The CDR3 bases are TGTGCCAGCAGCTTTGGGCTCTACAATGAGCAGTTCTTC. Its translation: CASSFGLYNEQFF. V usage is TRBV5-8 and J usage is TRBJ2-1; no reliable D call. This CDR3 has 13 amino acids. Trimming left V 2 bases short and J 3 bases short, with 6 bases between. Germline CDR1 is SGHTS and CDR2 is YDEGEE. The full variable domain, in which reference TRBV5-8 and TRBJ2-1 provide the parts outside the CDR3, is EAGVTQSPTHLIKTRGQQATLRCSPISGHTSVYWYQQALGLGLQFLLWYDEGEERNRGNFPPRFSGRQFPNYSSELNVNALELEDSALYLCASSFGLYNEQFFGPGTRLTVL.

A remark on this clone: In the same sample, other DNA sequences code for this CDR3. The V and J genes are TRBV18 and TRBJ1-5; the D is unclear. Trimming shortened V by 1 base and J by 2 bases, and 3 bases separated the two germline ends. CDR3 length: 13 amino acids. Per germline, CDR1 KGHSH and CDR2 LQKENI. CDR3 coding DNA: TGTGCCAGCTCACCACAGGGCAATCAGCCCCAGCATTTT. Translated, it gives CASSPQGNQPQHF.